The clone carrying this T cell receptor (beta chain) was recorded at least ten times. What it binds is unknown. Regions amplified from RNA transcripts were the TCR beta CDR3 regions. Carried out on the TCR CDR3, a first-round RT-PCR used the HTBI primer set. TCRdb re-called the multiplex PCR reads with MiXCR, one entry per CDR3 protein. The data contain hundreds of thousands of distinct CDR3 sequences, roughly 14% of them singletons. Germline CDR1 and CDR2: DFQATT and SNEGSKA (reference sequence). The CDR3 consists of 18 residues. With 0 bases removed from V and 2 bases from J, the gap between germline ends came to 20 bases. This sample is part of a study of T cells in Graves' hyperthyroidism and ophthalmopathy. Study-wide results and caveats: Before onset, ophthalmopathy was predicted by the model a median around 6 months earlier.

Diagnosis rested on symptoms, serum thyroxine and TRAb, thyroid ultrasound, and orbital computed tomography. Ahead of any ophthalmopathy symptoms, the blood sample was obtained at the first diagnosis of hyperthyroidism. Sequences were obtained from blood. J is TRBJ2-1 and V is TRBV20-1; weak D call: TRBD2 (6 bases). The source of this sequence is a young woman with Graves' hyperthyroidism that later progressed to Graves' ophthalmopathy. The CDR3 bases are TGCAGTGCTAGAGATCTCCCAATTAGCGGTATACCCTACAATGAGCAGTTCTTC. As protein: CSARDLPISGIPYNEQFF.